The 24 T cell receptor beta chains given below trace back to one sample, sequenced in a study of blood T cell repertoires in COVID-19. Method: immunoSEQ multiplex PCR; TCRdb's copy keeps in-frame clones and lacks some. This sample carries 150,000 or so clones, about 90% of them seen once, and the ten largest clones take around 0.55%. The sequencing sample was made of peripheral blood. The receptors originated from a man aged 45 to 65 with acute or convalescent COVID-19.

The chain couples TRBV7-6 to TRBJ2-1; possibly TRBD1 for D (6 bases). The ends were cut back, 5 bases at V and 0 bases at J, with 11 bases in the middle. Germline V lookup: CDR1 SGHVS, CDR2 FNYEAQ. The CDR3 extends over 15 amino acids. The CDR3 sequence: CASSAGQSSYNEQFF. The CDR3 bases are TGTGCCAGCAGCGCCGGACAGAGCTCCTACAATGAGCAGTTCTTC.

The chain carries TRBV6-5 and TRBJ1-4; no reliable D call. Trimming pared 2 bases from V and 7 bases from J, leaving 11 bases between. Germline values: CDR1 MNHEY, CDR2 SVGAGI. This CDR3 contains 14 residues. In nucleotides, the CDR3 is TGTGCCAGCAGTTACCTCAAGGGAGGTGAAAAACTGTTTTTT. This gives the protein CASSYLKGGEKLFF.

The J gene is TRBJ2-1, the V gene TRBV5-6; 7 bases agree with TRBD1. After removal of 4 bases from V and 9 bases from J, the junction contained 13 bases not matched to a gene. The CDR3 covers 15 residues. Germline V lookup: CDR1 SGHDT, CDR2 YYEEEE. CDR3 sequence reads: CASSPWTGTLPEQFF. In nucleotides, the CDR3 is TGTGCCAGCAGCCCCTGGACAGGTACTCTCCCTGAGCAGTTCTTC. Variable domain in full (rest from reference TRBV5-6 and TRBJ2-1): DAGVTQSPTHLIKTRGQQVTLRCSPKSGHDTVSWYQQALGQGPQFIFQYYEEEERQRGNFPDRFSGHQFPNYSSELNVNALLLGDSALYLCASSPWTGTLPEQFFGPGTRLTVL.

The V call is TRBV28, the J call TRBJ1-3, with 7 nucleotides matching TRBD1. This CDR3 contains 17 residues. Germline values: CDR1 MDHEN, CDR2 SYDVKM. J lost 0 bases, V lost 1 base, and 6 bases had no gene match. DNA for the CDR3: TGTGCCAGCAGTTTATACCAGGGGGAAGCCTCTGGAAACACCATATATTTT. It codes for CASSLYQGEASGNTIYF. The full variable domain, rest sourced from reference TRBV28 and TRBJ1-3, is DVKVTQSSRYLVKRTGEKVFLECVQDMDHENMFWYRQDPGLGLRLIYFSYDVKMKEKGDIPEGYSVSREKKERFSLILESASTNQTSMYLCASSLYQGEASGNTIYFGEGSWLTVV.

J is TRBJ1-1 and V is TRBV30, with D possibly being TRBD1 (5 bases). CDR1 is GTSNPN and CDR2 is SVGIG in the germline V gene (reference sequence). CDR3 length: 14 residues. Trimming removed 2 bases at V and 7 bases at J, with 17 bases between. DNA of the CDR3: TGTGCCTGGAGTAGACTCCGGGGGGGATATGAAGCTTTCTTT. Translation: CAWSRLRGGYEAFF.

This CDR3 is CASSSDTLSYNEQFF. CDR3 coding DNA: TGTGCCAGCAGCTCGGACACCCTCTCCTACAATGAGCAGTTCTTC. The rearrangement links TRBV7-9 to TRBJ2-1, with D tentatively TRBD1 (5 bases). The CDR3 has 15 amino acids. The V gene lost 4 bases and the J gene lost 0 bases, with 10 bases spanning the gap. Germline V gene data show CDR1 as SEHNR and CDR2 as FQNEAQ (reference sequence). Drawing the rest from reference TRBV7-9 and TRBJ2-1, the complete variable domain is DTGVSQNPRHKITKRGQNVTFRCDPISEHNRLYWYRQTLGQGPEFLTYFQNEAQLEKSRLLSDRFSAERPKGSFSTLEIQRTEQGDSAMYLCASSSDTLSYNEQFFGPGTRLTVL.

The rearrangement joins TRBV29-1 to TRBJ1-1; 8 nucleotides line up with TRBD1. CDR1 is SQVTM, CDR2 ANQGSEA, per germline. The V segment lost 6 bases and the J segment 6 bases; nucleotides outside the gene matches: 12. This CDR3 is 14 amino acids long. CDR3 coding DNA: TGCAGCGTGTTCCGGGCAGGGGGCTTCCCTGAAGCTTTCTTT. Its protein is CSVFRAGGFPEAFF. Based on the CDR3 plus reference TRBV29-1 and TRBJ1-1, the full variable domain is SAVISQKPSRDICQRGTSLTIQCQVDSQVTMMFWYRQQPGQSLTLIATANQGSEATYESGFVIDKFPISRPNLTFSTLTVSNMSPEDSSIYLCSVFRAGGFPEAFFGQGTRLTVV.

The V and J genes are TRBV6-1 and TRBJ2-7, with D unclear. Germline values: CDR1 MNHNS, CDR2 SASEGT. The V and J ends lost 2 bases and 2 bases respectively, with 13 bases between them. CDR3 size: 15 residues. The CDR3 sequence is CASSEQVHETYEQYF. The CDR3 DNA sequence: TGTGCCAGCAGTGAACAGGTACACGAGACCTACGAGCAGTACTTC.

The chain recombines TRBV24-1 with TRBJ2-5; D is undetermined. Trimming left V 5 bases short and J 3 bases short, with 3 bases between. The CDR3 length is 11 residues. Germline V gives CDR1 KGHDR, CDR2 SFDVKD. This chain's CDR3 is CATSGEETQYF. As DNA, the CDR3 is TGTGCCACCAGTGGAGAAGAGACCCAGTACTTC.

This rearrangement joins TRBV11-2 to TRBJ2-5, with TRBD2 matching 11 bases. Losses at the gene ends were 5 bases for V and 3 bases for J; bases not matched to a gene: 8. Germline V gene sequence: CDR1 SGHAT, CDR2 FQNNGV. This CDR3 has 16 residues. The CDR3 is CASSLTPLAGEETQYF. CDR3 nucleotides: TGTGCCAGCAGCCTCACCCCACTAGCGGGAGAAGAGACCCAGTACTTC.

The chain recombines TRBV27 with TRBJ1-6; 7 bases line up with TRBD1. CDR3 size: 19 residues. Trimming at V came to 6 bases and at J to 0 bases, leaving 14 bases not matched to a gene. CDR1 is MNHEY, CDR2 SMNVEV, per germline (reference sequence). The DNA of the CDR3 is TGTGCCAGCAGGCACGACAGGGAAACCCTCAGCTCCTATAATTCACCCCTCCACTTT. It codes for CASRHDRETLSSYNSPLHF.

The J gene is TRBJ2-5, the V gene TRBV28, with TRBD2 matching 9 bases. The CDR3 has 14 amino acids. J lost 4 bases, V lost 4 bases, and 4 bases had no gene match. Germline V lookup: CDR1 MDHEN, CDR2 SYDVKM. CDR3 sequence (DNA): TGTGCCAGCAGTTCCCTAGCGGGGACAGAGACCCAGTACTTC. Its protein product is CASSSLAGTETQYF.

The V call is TRBV5-8, the J call TRBJ2-7; TRBD1 aligns across 8 bases. This CDR3 spans 12 amino acids. J was trimmed by 6 bases and V by 9 bases; bases with no gene match: 8. Germline CDR1 reads SGHTS; CDR2 reads YDEGEE. The CDR3 is CANTDRVGEQYF. The CDR3 region has the DNA TGTGCCAACACGGACAGGGTTGGCGAGCAGTACTTC.

The J gene is TRBJ1-3, the V gene TRBV6-5, with TRBD1 as a possible D gene (5 bases). The V gene lost 5 bases and the J gene lost 0 bases, with 11 bases spanning the gap. Germline V gene data show CDR1 as MNHEY and CDR2 as SVGAGI. The CDR3 totals 15 residues. The CDR3 DNA is TGTGCCAGCAGTAGTGGGGGGATCTCTGGAAACACCATATATTTT. It is translated as CASSSGGISGNTIYF.

The chain joins TRBV3-1 (or the pseudogene TRBV3-2) to TRBJ2-7, with a possible D match to TRBD1 (7 bases). The V end was cut by 4 bases, the J end by 5 bases, with 24 bases between. The germline CDR1 and CDR2 sequences are LGHDT and YNNKEL (reference sequence). This CDR3 is 17 amino acids long. The CDR3 nucleotides read TGTGCCAGCAGCCTCCTCCACAGGGGCCAGGGGGGCGACGAGCAGTACTTC. Encoded protein: CASSLLHRGQGGDEQYF.

J is TRBJ2-7 and V is TRBV28; TRBD1 aligns across 7 bases. Germline V gene lookup returns CDR1 MDHEN and CDR2 SYDVKM. The CDR3 is made up of 15 amino acids. V shed 2 bases, J shed 9 bases, and the junction held 13 bases outside the gene matches. The CDR3 coding sequence is TGTGCCAGCAGTTTAAGGGACAGTGGGCCTACGGCGCAGTACTTC. This sequence encodes CASSLRDSGPTAQYF.

The chain uses TRBV6-7 and TRBJ2-5, with a tentative D call TRBD1 (6 bases). TRBV6-7 is classed as an ORF, of uncertain function. This CDR3 comprises 19 residues. Trimming stripped 0 bases from V and 0 bases from J, with 20 bases between. This chain's CDR3 is CASSYSGQGKPLYQETQYF. The CDR3 region has the DNA TGTGCCAGCAGTTACTCGGGGCAGGGGAAGCCTTTGTACCAAGAGACCCAGTACTTC.

This sequence joins TRBV10-3 and TRBJ1-1; D uncertain. V was pared by 9 bases and J by 0 bases, with 11 bases between. Per germline, CDR1 ENHRY and CDR2 SYGVKD. CDR3 length: 13 residues. The CDR3 here is CAIMWEVNTEAFF. Written as DNA, the CDR3 is TGTGCCATTATGTGGGAGGTGAACACTGAAGCTTTCTTT.

V is TRBV7-2 and J is TRBJ1-2; D remains ambiguous. Germline V lookup: CDR1 SGHTA, CDR2 FQGNSA. The CDR3 is made up of 14 amino acids. V lost 5 bases to trimming and J lost 2 bases, with 12 bases between them. The CDR3, as DNA: TGTGCCAGCAGCCCGCCCGGGATGAACTATGGCTACACCTTC. Protein sequence: CASSPPGMNYGYTF.

This clone has just one count. This sequence joins TRBV30 and TRBJ2-2; D is perhaps TRBD2 (5 bases). This CDR3 spans 14 amino acids. Germline V CDR1 and CDR2: GTSNPN, SVGIG (reference sequence). V shed 8 bases and J shed 3 bases, with 16 bases lying between them. Here the CDR3 reads CAVTGRRYTGELFF. For the CDR3, the DNA is TGTGCCGTAACGGGGAGACGCTACACCGGGGAGCTGTTTTTT.

This sequence joins TRBV5-1 and TRBJ2-3; possible D gene TRBD2, 5 bases. Germline V gives CDR1 SGHRS, CDR2 YFSETQ. The CDR3 sequence is 15 residues long. The V end was cut by 4 bases, the J end by 1 base, with 13 bases between. The CDR3 protein is CASSTGNSGTDTQYF. CDR3 in DNA: TGCGCCAGCAGCACGGGAAATTCGGGCACAGATACGCAGTATTTT.

The chain is built from TRBV24-1 and TRBJ2-7, with TRBD2 matching 9 bases. Germline V gives CDR1 KGHDR, CDR2 SFDVKD. The ends lost 3 bases at V and 4 bases at J; junction bases unmatched: 9. This CDR3 is 16 amino acids long. CDR3 sequence reads: CATSDADSGSLYEQYF. The CDR3 DNA is TGTGCCACCAGTGATGCCGATAGCGGGAGTCTTTACGAGCAGTACTTC.

V and J are TRBV30 and TRBJ2-2; D uncertain. The CDR3 length is 12 residues. The V end was cut by 1 base, the J end by 5 bases, with 5 bases between. Germline CDR1 GTSNPN, CDR2 SVGIG (reference sequence). This chain's CDR3 is CAWSEQTGELFF. CDR3 DNA sequence: TGTGCCTGGAGTGAACAGACCGGGGAGCTGTTTTTT. The complete variable domain, with remaining parts taken from reference TRBV30 and TRBJ2-2, reads SQTIHQWPATLVQPVGSPLSLECTVEGTSNPNLYWYRQAAGRGLQLLFYSVGIGQISSEVPQNLSASRPQDRQFILSSKKLLLSDSGFYLCAWSEQTGELFFGEGSRLTVL.

This chain uses TRBV5-5 with TRBJ1-5, with TRBD1 as a possible D gene (6 bases). The CDR3 consists of 13 residues. Germline CDR1 reads SGHKS; CDR2 reads YYEKEE (reference sequence). V lost 7 bases and J lost 6, with 14 bases in between. The CDR3 coding sequence is TGTGCCAGCGGACAGTTCCCGGGTCAGCCCCAGCATTTT. Translated: CASGQFPGQPQHF. Full variable domain (rest looked up from reference TRBV5-5 and TRBJ1-5): DAGVTQSPTHLIKTRGQQVTLRCSPISGHKSVSWYQQVLGQGPQFIFQYYEKEERGRGNFPDRFSARQFPNYSSELNVNALLLGDSALYLCASGQFPGQPQHFGDGTRLSIL.